This T cell receptor (beta chain) was documented in a study of OX40 agonist ivuxolimab in advanced cancers. Looking at the study overall: An agonistic anti-OX40 (CD134) antibody, ivuxolimab, was used to treat the patients.

The table came from immunoSEQ multiplex PCR; TCRdb's copy has only in-frame clones and leaves some out. The data hold 27,000 or so clones, with approximately 81% observed a single time. The sequencing here drew on CD4+ or CD8+ T cells sorted from blood, taken in a trial of the OX40 agonist ivuxolimab. This clonotype was sampled from an adult with an advanced solid tumor such as melanoma, head and neck, liver or kidney cancer.

The CDR3: CASSMGQVNTGELFF. The CDR3 nucleotides read TGTGCCAGTAGTATGGGACAGGTGAACACCGGGGAGCTGTTTTTT. The chain combines TRBV19 with TRBJ2-2; 8 positions match TRBD1. The CDR3 spans 15 residues. Germline V gene data show CDR1 as LNHDA and CDR2 as SQIVND (reference sequence). After removal of 3 bases from V and 1 base from J, the junction contained 1 base not matched to a gene.